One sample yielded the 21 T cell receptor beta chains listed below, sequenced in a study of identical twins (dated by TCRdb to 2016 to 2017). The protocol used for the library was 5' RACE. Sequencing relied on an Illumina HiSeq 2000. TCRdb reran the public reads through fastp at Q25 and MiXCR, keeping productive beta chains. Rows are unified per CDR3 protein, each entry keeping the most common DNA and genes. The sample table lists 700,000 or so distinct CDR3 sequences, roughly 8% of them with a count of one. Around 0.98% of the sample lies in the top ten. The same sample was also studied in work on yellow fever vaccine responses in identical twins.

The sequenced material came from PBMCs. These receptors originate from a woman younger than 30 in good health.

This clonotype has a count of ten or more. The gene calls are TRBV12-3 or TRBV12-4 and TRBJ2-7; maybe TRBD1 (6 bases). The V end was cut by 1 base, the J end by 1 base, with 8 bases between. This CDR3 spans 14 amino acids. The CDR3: CASSLGTASYEQYF. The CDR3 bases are TGTGCCAGCAGTTTAGGGACAGCATCCTACGAGCAGTACTTC.

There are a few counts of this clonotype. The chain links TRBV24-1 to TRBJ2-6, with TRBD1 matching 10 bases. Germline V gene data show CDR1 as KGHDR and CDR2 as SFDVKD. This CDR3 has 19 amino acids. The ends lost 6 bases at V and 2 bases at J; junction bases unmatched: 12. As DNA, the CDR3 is TGTGCCACCAGTTCTTCGAGGGGGACAGGGGCAACTGGGGCCAACGTCCTGACTTTC. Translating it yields CATSSSRGTGATGANVLTF.

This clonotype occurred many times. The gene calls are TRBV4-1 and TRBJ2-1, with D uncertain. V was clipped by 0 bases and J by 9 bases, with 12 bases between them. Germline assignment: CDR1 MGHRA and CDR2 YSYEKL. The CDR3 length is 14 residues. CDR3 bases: TGCGCCAGCAGCCAAGAGAGTATGGGTAGTGAGCAGTTCTTC. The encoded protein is CASSQESMGSEQFF.

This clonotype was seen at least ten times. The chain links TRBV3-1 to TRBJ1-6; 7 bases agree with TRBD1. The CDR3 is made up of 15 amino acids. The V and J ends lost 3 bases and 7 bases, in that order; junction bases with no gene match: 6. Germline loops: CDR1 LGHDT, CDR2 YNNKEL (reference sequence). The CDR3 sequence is CASSHGQVKNSPLHF. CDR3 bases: TGTGCCAGCAGCCACGGACAGGTCAAGAATTCACCCCTCCACTTT.

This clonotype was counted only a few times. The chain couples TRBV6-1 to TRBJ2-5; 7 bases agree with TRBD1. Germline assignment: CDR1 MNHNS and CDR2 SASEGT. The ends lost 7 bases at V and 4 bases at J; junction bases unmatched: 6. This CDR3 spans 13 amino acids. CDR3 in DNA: TGTGCCAGCACCATAACAGGGGCAGAGACCCAGTACTTC. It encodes CASTITGAETQYF.

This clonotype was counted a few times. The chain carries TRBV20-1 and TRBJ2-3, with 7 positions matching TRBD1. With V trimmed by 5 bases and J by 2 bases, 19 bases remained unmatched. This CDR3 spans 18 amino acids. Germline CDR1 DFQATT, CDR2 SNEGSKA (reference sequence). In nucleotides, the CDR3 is TGCAGTGCTGAACCACTCCATAATACGGGACAGCACACAGATACGCAGTATTTT. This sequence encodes CSAEPLHNTGQHTDTQYF.

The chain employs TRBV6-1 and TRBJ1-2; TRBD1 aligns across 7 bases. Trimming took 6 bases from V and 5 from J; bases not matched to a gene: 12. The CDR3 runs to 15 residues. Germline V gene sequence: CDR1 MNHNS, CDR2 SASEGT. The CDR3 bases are TGTGCCAGCAGACTCACCGGGACAGCTTTTTATGGCTACACCTTC. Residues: CASRLTGTAFYGYTF.

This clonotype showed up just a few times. CDR3 sequence: CASSHPDRGTEAFF. CDR3 nucleotide sequence: TGCGCCAGCAGCCACCCGGACAGGGGGACTGAAGCTTTCTTT. This chain uses TRBV4-1 with TRBJ1-1; TRBD1 matches at 10 bases. CDR3 length equals 14 residues. The ends lost 3 bases at V and 5 bases at J; junction bases unmatched: 3. Looked up from germline, CDR1 is MGHRA and CDR2 is YSYEKL.

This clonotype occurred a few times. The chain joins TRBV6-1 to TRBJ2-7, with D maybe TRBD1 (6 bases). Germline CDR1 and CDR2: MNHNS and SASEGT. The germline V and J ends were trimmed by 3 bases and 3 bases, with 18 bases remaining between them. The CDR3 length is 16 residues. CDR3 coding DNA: TGTGCCAGCAGTGAGGGGGCAGGGGCGCTGGGCTACGAGCAGTACTTC. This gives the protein CASSEGAGALGYEQYF.

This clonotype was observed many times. The CDR3 DNA is TGTGCCAGCAGTTGGAGCAATCAGCCCCAGCATTTT. The encoded protein is CASSWSNQPQHF. V usage is TRBV12-3 or TRBV12-4 and J usage is TRBJ1-5; D gene uncertain. V was cut by 4 bases and J by 1 base, with 2 bases left in between. CDR3 length equals 12 residues.

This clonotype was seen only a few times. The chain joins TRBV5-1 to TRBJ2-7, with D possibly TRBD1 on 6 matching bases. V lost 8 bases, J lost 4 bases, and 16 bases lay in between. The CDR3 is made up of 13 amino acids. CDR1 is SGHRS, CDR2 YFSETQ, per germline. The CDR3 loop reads CASKRTDGYEQYF. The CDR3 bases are TGCGCCAGTAAAAGGACAGACGGTTACGAGCAGTACTTC.

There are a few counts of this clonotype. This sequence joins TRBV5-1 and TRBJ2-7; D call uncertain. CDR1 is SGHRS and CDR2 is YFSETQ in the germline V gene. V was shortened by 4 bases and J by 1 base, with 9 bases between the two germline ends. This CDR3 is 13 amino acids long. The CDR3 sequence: CASSPARSYEQYF. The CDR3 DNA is TGCGCCAGCAGCCCCGCTCGATCCTACGAGCAGTACTTC.

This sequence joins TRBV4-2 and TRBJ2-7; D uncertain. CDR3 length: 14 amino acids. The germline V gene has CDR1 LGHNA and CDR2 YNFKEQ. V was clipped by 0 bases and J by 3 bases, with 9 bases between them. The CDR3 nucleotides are TGTGCCAGCAGCCAAGATGAAAACAGCTACGAGCAGTACTTC. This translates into CASSQDENSYEQYF.

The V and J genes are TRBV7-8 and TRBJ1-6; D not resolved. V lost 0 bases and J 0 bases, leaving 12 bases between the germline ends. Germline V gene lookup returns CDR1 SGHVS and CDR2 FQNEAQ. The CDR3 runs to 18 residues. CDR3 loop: CASSLARPGSSYNSPLHF. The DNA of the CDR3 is TGTGCCAGCAGCTTAGCGCGTCCTGGAAGCTCCTATAATTCACCCCTCCACTTT.

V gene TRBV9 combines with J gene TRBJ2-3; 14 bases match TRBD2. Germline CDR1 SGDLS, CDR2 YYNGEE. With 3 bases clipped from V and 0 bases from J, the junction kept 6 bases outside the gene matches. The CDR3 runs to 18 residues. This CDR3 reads CASSAPGLAGASTDTQYF. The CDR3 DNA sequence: TGTGCCAGCAGCGCGCCGGGACTAGCGGGGGCTAGCACAGATACGCAGTATTTT.

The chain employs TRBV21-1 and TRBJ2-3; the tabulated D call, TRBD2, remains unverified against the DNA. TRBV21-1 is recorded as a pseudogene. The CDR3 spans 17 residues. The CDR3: CASSKVQTSGATDTQYF. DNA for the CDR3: TGTGCCAGCAGCAAAGTCCAGACTAGCGGCGCAACAGATACGCAGTATTTT.

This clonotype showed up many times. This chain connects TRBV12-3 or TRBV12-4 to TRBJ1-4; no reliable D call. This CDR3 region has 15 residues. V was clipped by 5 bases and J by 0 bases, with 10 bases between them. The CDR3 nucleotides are TGTGCCAGCAGTCCCAGGACTGCAACTAATGAAAAACTGTTTTTT. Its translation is CASSPRTATNEKLFF.

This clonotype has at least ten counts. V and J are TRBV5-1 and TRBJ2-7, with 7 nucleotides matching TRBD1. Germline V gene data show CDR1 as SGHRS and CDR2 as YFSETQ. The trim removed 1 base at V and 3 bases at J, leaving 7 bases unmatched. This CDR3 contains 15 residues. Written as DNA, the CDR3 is TGCGCCAGCAGCTTGCGACAGGGTGGATACTACGAGCAGTACTTC. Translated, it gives CASSLRQGGYYEQYF.

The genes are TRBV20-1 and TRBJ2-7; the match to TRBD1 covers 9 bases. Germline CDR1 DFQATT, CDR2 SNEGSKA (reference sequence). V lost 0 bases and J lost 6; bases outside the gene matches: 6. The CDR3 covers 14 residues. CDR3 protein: CSARDGTGTPEQYF. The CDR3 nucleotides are TGCAGTGCTAGAGACGGGACAGGGACTCCCGAGCAGTACTTC.

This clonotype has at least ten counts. The CDR3 DNA follows: TGTGCCAGCAGTTACCGACAGAACACCGGGGAGCTGTTTTTT. The encoded protein is CASSYRQNTGELFF. The V gene is TRBV12-3 or TRBV12-4, the J gene TRBJ2-2; D uncertain. The CDR3 is 14 amino acids. The ends were cut back, 4 bases at V and 1 base at J, with 7 bases in the middle.

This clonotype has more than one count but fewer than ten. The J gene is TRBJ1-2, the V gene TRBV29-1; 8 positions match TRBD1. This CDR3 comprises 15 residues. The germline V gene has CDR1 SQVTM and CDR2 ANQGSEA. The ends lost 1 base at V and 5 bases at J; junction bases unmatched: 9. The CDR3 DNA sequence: TGCAGCGTTGAAGGGGGAGGCAGGGGGCCGTATGGCTACACCTTC. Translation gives CSVEGGGRGPYGYTF.